This entry lists 28 T cell receptor beta chains sequenced from one sample in a study of cytomegalovirus exposure and HLA in healthy donors. Use of 60 Vbeta and 13 Jbeta primers characterized the PCR. Assay used: immunoSEQ multiplex PCR; TCRdb lists only in-frame clones, some missing. This sample has 90,000 to 120,000 clones, with approximately 80% found just once. Specimen: PBMCs. These receptors all stem from a woman younger than 35 in good health and CMV-seropositive.

J is TRBJ2-7 and V is TRBV6-5; 9 bases match TRBD2. J lost 0 bases, V lost 2 bases, and 2 bases had no gene match. The germline CDR1 and CDR2 sequences are MNHEY and SVGAGI. CDR3 length: 15 residues. The CDR3 spells CASSYETSGSYEQYF. CDR3 nucleotide sequence: TGTGCCAGCAGTTACGAGACTAGCGGCTCCTACGAGCAGTACTTC.

The CDR3 sequence is CATSRDGDRVGQPQHF. CDR3 nucleotide sequence: TGTGCCACCAGCAGAGATGGGGACAGGGTAGGGCAGCCCCAGCATTTT. The chain is built from TRBV15 and TRBJ1-5; 9 bases fit TRBD1. V was clipped by 0 bases and J by 7 bases; unmatched bases: 7. This CDR3 spans 16 amino acids. CDR1 and CDR2 from the germline V gene are LNHNV and YYDKDF (reference sequence).

This chain joins TRBV29-1 and TRBJ2-1; 11 bases are a match to TRBD1. V dropped 1 base and J dropped 2; count of bases not matched to a gene: 16. Looked up from germline, CDR1 is SQVTM and CDR2 is ANQGSEA. This CDR3 contains 20 residues. The CDR3 loop is CSVEGPLQYGTGGAYNEQFF. The CDR3 DNA reads TGCAGCGTTGAAGGGCCCTTGCAGTATGGGACAGGGGGAGCCTACAATGAGCAGTTCTTC.

The chain has TRBV14 and TRBJ2-3; tentatively, D is TRBD1 (5 bases). Germline assignment: CDR1 SGHDN and CDR2 FVKESK. The CDR3 runs to 15 residues. The V end lost 4 bases, the J end lost 0 bases, and 11 bases lay between the germline ends. In DNA, the CDR3 is TGTGCCAGCAGCCTGCGGACAACTAGCACAGATACGCAGTATTTT. It translates to CASSLRTTSTDTQYF.

The rearrangement links TRBV28 to TRBJ1-5; D is unresolved. The V gene's germline CDR1 is MDHEN and CDR2 SYDVKM. The V end lost 6 bases, the J end lost 6 bases, and 15 bases lay between the germline ends. CDR3 length: 14 amino acids. CDR3 bases: TGTGCCAGCAGCACTCTGGGGAGGACTCAGCCCCAGCATTTT. Protein: CASSTLGRTQPQHF.

The chain combines TRBV2 with TRBJ1-1; D is perhaps TRBD1 (6 bases). With 2 bases removed from V and 4 bases from J, the gap between germline ends came to 11 bases. The CDR3 extends over 14 amino acids. Germline V gene lookup returns CDR1 SNHLY and CDR2 FYNNEI. Written as DNA, the CDR3 is TGTGCCAGCAGTGAATGGGTCAGGGGCACTGAAGCTTTCTTT. Its translation: CASSEWVRGTEAFF. Drawing the rest from reference TRBV2 and TRBJ1-1, the complete variable domain is EPEVTQTPSHQVTQMGQEVILRCVPISNHLYFYWYRQILGQKVEFLVSFYNNEISEKSEIFDDQFSVERPDGSNFTLKIRSTKLEDSAMYFCASSEWVRGTEAFFGQGTRLTVV.

The rearrangement links TRBV12-5 to TRBJ1-1; D perhaps matches TRBD1 (6 bases). V was trimmed by 7 bases and J by 3 bases, leaving 18 bases between them. The CDR3 is 15 amino acids. Germline CDR1 and CDR2: LGHNT and FRNRAP. The CDR3 DNA reads TGTGCTAGTGCCGGGACATTTTTAGGGGACACTGAAGCTTTCTTT. Translated, it gives CASAGTFLGDTEAFF.

The chain has TRBV30 and TRBJ2-1; no firm D call. Germline CDR1 reads GTSNPN; CDR2 reads SVGIG (reference sequence). V was pared by 0 bases and J by 4 bases, with 7 bases between. CDR3 size: 13 residues. CDR3 in amino acids: CAWSVIRYNEQFF. CDR3 nucleotides: TGTGCCTGGAGTGTAATTCGGTACAATGAGCAGTTCTTC.

The chain combines TRBV2 with TRBJ2-1, with TRBD2 matching over 13 bases. Per germline, CDR1 SNHLY and CDR2 FYNNEI. There are 18 residues in the CDR3. The ends lost 6 bases at V and 8 bases at J; junction bases unmatched: 16. This CDR3 reads CASRGQAGLAGVFHEQFF. The CDR3 bases are TGTGCCAGCAGAGGACAGGCAGGACTAGCGGGAGTTTTCCATGAGCAGTTCTTC.

This chain uses TRBV16 with TRBJ1-5; D is uncertain. Trimming left V 1 base short and J 0 bases short, with 19 bases between. CDR3 length: 19 amino acids. The germline V gene encodes CDR1 KGHSY and CDR2 FQNENV. CDR3: CASSQYLYDTIDSNQPQHF. The CDR3 DNA reads as TGTGCCAGCAGCCAATACTTATATGACACCATCGATAGCAATCAGCCCCAGCATTTT. The entire variable domain, with the rest obtained from reference TRBV16 and TRBJ1-5, is as follows: GEEVAQTPKHLVRGEGQKAKLYCAPIKGHSYVFWYQQVLKNEFKFLISFQNENVFDETGMPKERFSAKCLPNSPCSLEIQATKLEDSAVYFCASSQYLYDTIDSNQPQHFGDGTRLSIL.

V gene TRBV6-5 combines with J gene TRBJ2-7, with D possibly being TRBD1 (6 bases). The CDR3 consists of 14 residues. The V and J ends lost 0 bases and 2 bases respectively, with 8 bases between them. Germline lookup yields CDR1 MNHEY and CDR2 SVGAGI. The CDR3 here is CASSYSRQAYEQYF. The CDR3 nucleotides read TGTGCCAGCAGTTACTCGAGACAGGCCTACGAGCAGTACTTC.

This sequence joins TRBV2 and TRBJ1-1; unclear D gene. The V and J ends lost 7 bases and 3 bases respectively, with 15 bases between them. The CDR3 is 14 residues long. Germline lookup yields CDR1 SNHLY and CDR2 FYNNEI. CDR3 protein: CASTRSRVDTEAFF. For the CDR3, the DNA is TGTGCCAGCACCAGGTCGAGGGTCGACACTGAAGCTTTCTTT.

This clone was counted a single time. The J gene is TRBJ1-2, the V gene TRBV5-6; D possibly corresponds to TRBD1 (6 bases). The germline gives CDR1 SGHDT, CDR2 YYEEEE. V lost 4 bases and J lost 1, with 14 bases in between. The CDR3 has 15 residues. This CDR3 is CASSLRDIINYGYTF. In nucleotides, the CDR3 is TGTGCCAGCAGCCTCCGGGACATTATTAACTATGGCTACACCTTC.

This clone was recorded only once. One end of the junction does not line up with germline, which may come from a read error. This rearrangement joins TRBV7-7 to TRBJ2-5; possibly TRBD1 for D (5 bases). The CDR3 covers 11 residues. From germline, CDR1 is SSHAT and CDR2 FNYEAQ (reference sequence). The CDR3 sequence is CASSPGETQYF. CDR3 sequence (DNA): TGTGCTAGCAGCCCAGGGGAGACCCAGTACTTC.

This rearrangement joins TRBV5-6 to TRBJ1-5; no definite D call. The germline V gene has CDR1 SGHDT and CDR2 YYEEEE. The germline V and J ends were trimmed by 1 base and 5 bases, with 4 bases remaining between them. The CDR3 covers 12 residues. The CDR3 coding sequence is TGTGCCAGCAGCTTGCAGGATCAGCCCCAGCATTTT. The encoded protein is CASSLQDQPQHF.

This chain uses TRBV6-5 with TRBJ2-3; TRBD2 might be the D (6 bases). The CDR3 runs to 16 residues. Trimming shortened V by 0 bases and J by 5 bases, and 15 bases separated the two germline ends. The germline CDR1 and CDR2 sequences are MNHEY and SVGAGI. Written as DNA, the CDR3 is TGTGCCAGCAGTTACTCCGGGTGGAGGGCGGGAGATACGCAGTATTTT. This translates into CASSYSGWRAGDTQYF.

This chain connects TRBV27 to TRBJ2-2, with 10 nucleotides matching TRBD1. Germline V lookup: CDR1 MNHEY, CDR2 SMNVEV (reference sequence). The CDR3 has 15 amino acids. V gave up 5 bases and J gave up 7 bases; unmatched junction bases: 7. CDR3 sequence reads: CASSTPGTGVGELFF. CDR3 sequence (DNA): TGTGCCAGCAGTACACCCGGGACAGGGGTCGGGGAGCTGTTTTTT.

The genes are TRBV15 and TRBJ2-5; D remains ambiguous. The CDR3 contains 15 residues. The germline V gene encodes CDR1 LNHNV and CDR2 YYDKDF (reference sequence). The V end lost 0 bases, the J end lost 2 bases, and 10 bases lay between the germline ends. The CDR3 DNA reads TGTGCCACCAGCAGAGATTTTGGCAGACAAGAGACCCAGTACTTC. Protein product: CATSRDFGRQETQYF.

The CDR3 loop is CASMKGTSGSGANVLTF. In nucleotides, the CDR3 is TGTGCCAGCATGAAAGGGACTAGCGGCTCTGGGGCCAACGTCCTGACTTTC. The rearrangement uses TRBV9 and TRBJ2-6, with 11 bases lining up with TRBD2. The V segment lost 6 bases and the J segment 0 bases; nucleotides outside the gene matches: 5. Germline V gives CDR1 SGDLS, CDR2 YYNGEE. The CDR3 is 17 amino acids.

This chain uses TRBV18 with TRBJ2-1, with 15 bases that match TRBD2. Trimming at V came to 0 bases and at J to 5 bases, leaving 2 bases not matched to a gene. The CDR3 spans 17 residues. Germline CDR1 is KGHSH and CDR2 is LQKENI. CDR3 DNA sequence: TGTGCCAGCTCACCACCGGGACTAGCGGGAGGACACAATGAGCAGTTCTTC. It translates to CASSPPGLAGGHNEQFF.

The chain employs TRBV5-6 and TRBJ2-7; 9 bases are shared with TRBD2. V lost 1 base, J lost 6 bases, and 5 bases stayed unmatched. The CDR3 runs to 14 residues. In germline, CDR1 is SGHDT, CDR2 YYEEEE. CDR3 amino acids: CASSLSSGKIEQYF. The DNA of the CDR3 is TGTGCCAGCAGCTTGTCTAGCGGGAAAATCGAGCAGTACTTC.

This chain uses TRBV19 with TRBJ2-1; D gene ambiguous. Germline V CDR1 and CDR2: LNHDA, SQIVND (reference sequence). This CDR3 has 15 amino acids. V was clipped by 1 base and J by 5 bases, with 12 bases between them. The CDR3 region has the DNA TGTGCCAGTAGTATAGTTCCGGGTAGTGACAATGAGCAGTTCTTC. This sequence encodes CASSIVPGSDNEQFF.

V is TRBV19 and J is TRBJ1-2; D is unresolved. V lost 10 bases and J 1 base, leaving 16 bases between the germline ends. The CDR3 is 14 amino acids. Looked up from germline, CDR1 is LNHDA and CDR2 is SQIVND (reference sequence). Here the CDR3 reads CATQNSGINYGYTF. Here the CDR3 DNA reads TGTGCCACCCAAAATAGCGGAATTAACTATGGCTACACCTTC.

The chain uses TRBV6-5 and TRBJ1-5, with D unresolved. The germline V and J ends were trimmed by 7 bases and 7 bases, with 14 bases remaining between them. Per the germline V gene, CDR1 is MNHEY and CDR2 is SVGAGI. CDR3 length: 13 amino acids. The CDR3 protein is CASTTNGRQPQHF. The CDR3 DNA reads as TGTGCCAGCACCACGAACGGTAGACAGCCCCAGCATTTT.

This chain links TRBV11-2 with TRBJ1-4; TRBD1 matches at 9 bases. V trimming: 2 bases; J trimming: 9 bases; junction bases outside the gene matches: 16. The CDR3 has 18 residues. The germline CDR1 and CDR2 sequences are SGHAT and FQNNGV. CDR3 sequence reads: CASSLRVSGTGLFKKLFF. For the CDR3, the DNA is TGTGCCAGCAGCTTACGAGTCTCGGGGACAGGGCTTTTTAAAAAACTGTTTTTT. The variable domain in full, completed from reference TRBV11-2 and TRBJ1-4, reads EAGVAQSPRYKIIEKRQSVAFWCNPISGHATLYWYQQILGQGPKLLIQFQNNGVVDDSQLPKDRFSAERLKGVDSTLKIQPAKLEDSAVYLCASSLRVSGTGLFKKLFFGSGTQLSVL.

The chain recombines TRBV25-1 with TRBJ2-2, with TRBD2 matching over 12 bases. The germline V gene has CDR1 MGHDK and CDR2 SYGVNS. V lost 10 bases, J lost 1 base, and 10 bases stayed unmatched. The CDR3 runs 17 residues. CDR3 region: CATETSGSSLNTGELFF. The CDR3 region has the DNA TGTGCCACCGAGACTAGCGGGAGTTCGCTGAACACCGGGGAGCTGTTTTTT.

The rearrangement joins TRBV25-1 to TRBJ2-2, with 10 bases aligning to TRBD2. The germline gives CDR1 MGHDK, CDR2 SYGVNS. CDR3 length equals 16 residues. With V trimmed by 4 bases and J by 7 bases, 9 bases remained unmatched. Here the CDR3 DNA reads TGTGCCAGCAGTGTCCAACTAGCGGGATACGACGGGGAGCTGTTTTTT. Residues: CASSVQLAGYDGELFF. Combining the CDR3 with reference TRBV25-1 and TRBJ2-2 gives the whole variable domain EADIYQTPRYLVIGTGKKITLECSQTMGHDKMYWYQQDPGMELHLIHYSYGVNSTEKGDLSSESTVSRIRTEHFPLTLESARPSHTSQYLCASSVQLAGYDGELFFGEGSRLTVL.

The CDR3 DNA sequence: TGTGCCAGCAGCTTAGACGGTAGCGGGAACACAGATACGCAGTATTTT. Translated: CASSLDGSGNTDTQYF. This chain links TRBV7-3 with TRBJ2-3; 8 bases fit TRBD2. V shed 2 bases and J 2 bases; nucleotides not matched to a gene: 6. Per germline, CDR1 SGHTA and CDR2 FQGTGA. The CDR3 covers 16 residues.